Shown below are 23 T cell receptor beta chains from a single sample sequenced in a study of blood T cells in healthy people across ages. It was with a sample-barcoded 5' primer and a J-beta primer mix that a second PCR of about 7 to 12 cycles was run. In TCRdb, the 5' RACE reads were re-called with MiXCR into one record per CDR3 protein. The table lists about 1.5 million distinct CDR3 sequences, less than 45% of them singletons. The sample was blood. These receptors were taken from a woman younger than 30 in good health.

This clonotype appeared a single time. The chain employs TRBV20-1 and TRBJ1-4; D remains ambiguous. CDR3 size: 12 residues. V lost 6 bases and J lost 7, with 12 bases in between. Germline V gene lookup returns CDR1 DFQATT and CDR2 SNEGSKA (reference sequence). CDR3 DNA: TGCAGTGCGAGGATAGGGTTTGAAAAACTGTTTTTT. Encoded protein: CSARIGFEKLFF.

V gene TRBV12-3 or TRBV12-4 combines with J gene TRBJ1-2; the match to TRBD1 covers 7 bases. The CDR3 length is 14 residues. V lost 3 bases to trimming and J lost 8 bases; unmatched junction nucleotides: 9. The CDR3: CASSFGGGSPGYTF. CDR3 coding DNA: TGTGCCAGCAGTTTCGGAGGGGGCAGTCCAGGCTACACCTTC.

This clonotype has a handful of counts. The chain recombines TRBV4-1 with TRBJ2-7, with 8 bases lining up with TRBD1. The germline V gene has CDR1 MGHRA and CDR2 YSYEKL. The J segment lost 3 bases and the V segment lost 1 base, leaving 2 bases of the junction unmatched. This CDR3 has 14 amino acids. The CDR3 region is CASSQAGQDYEQYF. CDR3 DNA: TGCGCCAGCAGCCAAGCGGGACAGGACTACGAGCAGTACTTC.

The chain is built from TRBV3-1 and TRBJ2-3, with D perhaps being TRBD1 or TRBD2 (5 bases each). This CDR3 has 16 amino acids. The V gene lost 1 base and the J gene lost 0 bases, with 11 bases spanning the gap. Germline V gene lookup returns CDR1 LGHDT and CDR2 YNNKEL (reference sequence). The CDR3 loop reads CASSQVRGRSTDTQYF. The CDR3 DNA sequence: TGTGCCAGCAGCCAAGTGAGGGGTCGTAGCACAGATACGCAGTATTTT.

The rearrangement links TRBV7-2 to TRBJ2-7; no clear D. CDR1 and CDR2 (germline): SGHTA, FQGNSA. The CDR3 sequence is 16 residues long. Trimming shortened V by 1 base and J by 4 bases, and 17 bases separated the two germline ends. CDR3 DNA sequence: TGTGCCAGCAGCTTAGTGGACGTGACAACTGGTTACGAGCAGTACTTC. Residues: CASSLVDVTTGYEQYF.

This clonotype has only a few counts. This chain uses TRBV7-9 with TRBJ2-2, with unresolved D. The germline CDR1 and CDR2 sequences are SEHNR and FQNEAQ (reference sequence). The CDR3 contains 15 residues. V lost 5 bases to trimming and J lost 5 bases, with 15 bases between them. Written as DNA, the CDR3 is TGTGCCAGCAGCCCCATTGCTTCGCGGACCGGGGAGCTGTTTTTT. It specifies CASSPIASRTGELFF.

V and J are TRBV20-1 and TRBJ2-1, with D possibly TRBD1 on 5 matching bases. CDR3 size: 14 residues. V was trimmed by 1 base and J by 0 bases, leaving 7 bases between them. CDR1 and CDR2 from the germline V gene are DFQATT and SNEGSKA (reference sequence). Here the CDR3 reads CSARGRVSYNEQFF. The CDR3, as DNA: TGCAGTGCTAGAGGCAGGGTCTCCTACAATGAGCAGTTCTTC.

This clonotype has only a few counts. The chain is built from TRBV29-1 and TRBJ2-7; unclear D gene. V dropped 2 bases and J dropped 1 base, with 6 bases sitting between them. Germline CDR1 and CDR2: SQVTM and ANQGSEA. The CDR3 is 12 residues long. This CDR3 reads CSVESRSYEQYF. The CDR3 bases are TGCAGCGTTGAAAGCAGATCCTACGAGCAGTACTTC.

The chain combines TRBV3-1 with TRBJ2-7; 8 bases are a match to TRBD1. The length of the CDR3 is 14 residues. With V trimmed by 4 bases and J by 3 bases, 5 bases remained unmatched. Germline CDR1 LGHDT, CDR2 YNNKEL (reference sequence). The CDR3 DNA reads as TGTGCCAGCAGCCGACAGACAGGGGTCTACGAGCAGTACTTC. Translated: CASSRQTGVYEQYF.

This clonotype was seen more than once but under ten times. This chain links TRBV10-3 with TRBJ2-5; 7 bases agree with TRBD1. CDR1 and CDR2 (germline): ENHRY, SYGVKD. CDR3 size: 15 residues. V dropped 6 bases and J dropped 4; count of bases not matched to a gene: 11. The CDR3 DNA is TGTGCCATCAGCGACAAGACAGGGCCTCGAGAGACCCAGTACTTC. It translates to CAISDKTGPRETQYF.

V is TRBV13 and J is TRBJ1-1, with a weak D call TRBD1 (5 bases). Germline loops: CDR1 PRHDT, CDR2 FYEKMQ (reference sequence). This CDR3 comprises 15 residues. V gave up 1 base and J gave up 4 bases, with 13 bases separating them. The CDR3 is CASSLVSGGGTEAFF. The CDR3, as DNA: TGTGCCAGCAGCTTAGTTTCGGGGGGGGGCACTGAAGCTTTCTTT. Complete variable domain (other parts from reference TRBV13 and TRBJ1-1): AAGVIQSPRHLIKEKRETATLKCYPIPRHDTVYWYQQGPGQDPQFLISFYEKMQSDKGSIPDRFSAQQFSDYHSELNMSSLELGDSALYFCASSLVSGGGTEAFFGQGTRLTVV.

V usage is TRBV7-9 and J usage is TRBJ1-1; no definite D call. The V gene's germline CDR1 is SEHNR and CDR2 FQNEAQ (reference sequence). Trimming pared 1 base from V and 10 bases from J, leaving 10 bases between. This CDR3 contains 12 residues. The CDR3 DNA sequence: TGTGCCAGCAGCTTAGGTTCCTGGGGAGCTTTCTTT. This gives the protein CASSLGSWGAFF.

This sequence joins TRBV20-1 and TRBJ1-5, with no clear D. The germline V gene encodes CDR1 DFQATT and CDR2 SNEGSKA (reference sequence). The CDR3 has 15 amino acids. Trimming cost V 2 bases and J 4 bases, with 15 bases left between them. Here the CDR3 DNA reads TGCAGTGCTAGATACCCAGGCCTACGGAATCAGCCCCAGCATTTT. Translated, it gives CSARYPGLRNQPQHF.

This clonotype was seen more than once but under ten times. The CDR3 DNA is TGTGCCACCAGTGACCCCGGGACAGGGAGGAATGGCTACACCTTC. As protein: CATSDPGTGRNGYTF. The chain carries TRBV24-1 and TRBJ1-2; 9 bases align to TRBD1. The CDR3 is 15 residues long. Germline loops: CDR1 KGHDR, CDR2 SFDVKD. Trimming at V came to 4 bases and at J to 6 bases, leaving 8 bases not matched to a gene.

This clonotype was detected a few times. V is TRBV12-3 or TRBV12-4 and J is TRBJ1-5; tentatively, D is TRBD1 (5 bases). The CDR3 consists of 14 residues. V was shortened by 3 bases and J by 7 bases, with 13 bases between the two germline ends. CDR3 sequence: CASSLAGKGQPQHF. The CDR3 coding sequence is TGTGCCAGCAGTTTGGCAGGGAAAGGACAGCCCCAGCATTTT.

This chain joins TRBV6-2 or TRBV6-3 and TRBJ2-2; 11 bases line up with TRBD2. V dropped 6 bases and J dropped 8; count of bases not matched to a gene: 11. Germline CDR1 and CDR2: MNHEY and SVGEGT. This CDR3 has 16 residues. The CDR3 region is CASRLHSGRAAGELFF. The CDR3 nucleotides are TGTGCCAGCAGACTCCATAGCGGGAGGGCCGCGGGGGAGCTGTTTTTT.

This clonotype was recorded a few times. The chain has TRBV2 and TRBJ1-1; D is uncertain. The V gene lost 6 bases and the J gene lost 1 base, with 9 bases spanning the gap. This CDR3 spans 13 amino acids. CDR1 is SNHLY, CDR2 FYNNEI, per germline. CDR3 region: CASRGRANTEAFF. CDR3 DNA sequence: TGTGCCAGCAGGGGTCGGGCGAACACTGAAGCTTTCTTT.

The table lists this clonotype with a few counts. The rearrangement links TRBV12-3 or TRBV12-4 to TRBJ1-2; 9 nucleotides line up with TRBD1. V trimming: 3 bases; J trimming: 7 bases; junction bases outside the gene matches: 6. This CDR3 contains 14 residues. CDR3 sequence reads: CASSLGTGTIGYTF. In nucleotides, the CDR3 is TGTGCCAGCAGTTTGGGGACAGGGACCATTGGCTACACCTTC.

V gene TRBV20-1 combines with J gene TRBJ1-4; D gene uncertain. Germline V gene lookup returns CDR1 DFQATT and CDR2 SNEGSKA (reference sequence). The V end lost 2 bases, the J end lost 4 bases, and 11 bases lay between the germline ends. The CDR3 is 14 amino acids. The CDR3 reads CSARLAQHNEKLFF. CDR3 bases: TGCAGTGCTAGACTCGCCCAGCATAATGAAAAACTGTTTTTT.

The chain has TRBV29-1 and TRBJ2-7; tentatively, D is TRBD1 (6 bases). V was shortened by 4 bases and J by 4 bases, with 17 bases between the two germline ends. The germline gives CDR1 SQVTM, CDR2 ANQGSEA. This CDR3 contains 14 residues. The CDR3 spells CSVARTQGSYEQYF. DNA for the CDR3: TGCAGCGTTGCCAGGACCCAGGGGTCTTACGAGCAGTACTTC.

This chain links TRBV4-1 with TRBJ2-4, with D maybe TRBD2 (6 bases). The better agreement between TRBJ2-7 and the DNA end casts doubt on the J call. Germline values: CDR1 MGHRA, CDR2 YSYEKL. The CDR3 is 16 residues long. CDR3 sequence reads: CASSQNDMLGGDEQYF. The CDR3 region has the DNA TGCGCCAGCAGCCAAAATGACATGTTGGGAGGAGACGAGCAGTACTTC.

This chain connects TRBV6-2 or TRBV6-3 to TRBJ2-3; TRBD1 matches at 10 bases. Germline V CDR1 and CDR2: MNHEY, SVGEGT. The CDR3 is 15 residues long. V lost 3 bases to trimming and J lost 4 bases; unmatched junction nucleotides: 4. In DNA form, the CDR3 reads TGTGCCAGCAGTTATCCCGGACAGGGGGCAGATACGCAGTATTTT. This sequence encodes CASSYPGQGADTQYF.

This clonotype was observed a handful of times. V usage is TRBV4-3 and J usage is TRBJ2-7; tentatively, D is TRBD1 (6 bases). CDR1 is LGHNA, CDR2 YSLEER, per germline. V dropped 0 bases and J dropped 3 bases, with 12 bases sitting between them. The CDR3 has 15 amino acids. CDR3 DNA sequence: TGCGCCAGCAGCCAAGATATTCAGGGGCGCTACGAGCAGTACTTC. As protein: CASSQDIQGRYEQYF.